One and the same sample provided the 30 T cell receptor beta chains below, sequenced in a study of glioma-infiltrating T cells. Using RNA template, CDR3s of TCR alpha and beta were amplified with iRepertoire arm-PCR. TCRdb re-derived calls from the multiplex PCR reads in MiXCR, one entry per CDR3 protein. The sample holds about 93,000 distinct CDR3 sequences, 40% seen once. The sample consisted of glioma tissue, nonneoplastic brain tissue, or PBMCs (not recorded which). The origin of the receptors is a human donor with low-grade glioma or glioblastoma, undergoing nonglioma brain surgery, or in good health (not recorded which).

This clonotype was picked up many times. Written as DNA, the CDR3 is TGTGCCAGTAGTATAGGGGTTGGCACTGAAGCTTTCTTT. Amino acids: CASSIGVGTEAFF. V gene TRBV19 combines with J gene TRBJ1-1; the D is unclear. The CDR3 consists of 13 residues. The V gene's germline CDR1 is LNHDA and CDR2 SQIVND (reference sequence). The germline V and J ends were trimmed by 1 base and 4 bases, with 7 bases remaining between them.

To note about this clonotype: Being one base from a much bigger clone, this may be a read error. V is TRBV19 and J is TRBJ2-1; D perhaps matches TRBD2 (6 bases). V was pared by 6 bases and J by 9 bases, with 12 bases between. The CDR3 length is 12 residues. Germline CDR1 is LNHDA and CDR2 is SQIVND (reference sequence). DNA for the CDR3: TGTGCCAGTAGCAGACCGGGACTTGAGCAGTTCTTC. Translated, it gives CASSRPGLEQFF.

With regard to this clonotype: Germline and junction disagree at one end, which may indicate a read error. The V call is TRBV4-1, the J call TRBJ1-6; tentatively, D is TRBD1 (5 bases). The CDR3 runs to 16 residues. Per the germline V gene, CDR1 is MGHRA and CDR2 is YSYEKL. CDR3 amino acids: CASSPTARDRVSPLHF. DNA for the CDR3: TGTGCCAGCAGCCCCACCGCCCGGGACCGGGTCTCACCCCTCCACTTT.

In this sample, this clonotype turned up once. An end of the junction differs from the germline gene, which may be a read error. V gene TRBV7-9 combines with J gene TRBJ2-3; TRBD1 aligns across 7 bases. Germline loops: CDR1 SEHNR, CDR2 FQNEAQ (reference sequence). CDR3 length: 15 residues. CDR3 DNA sequence: TGTTCCAGCAGCCCAACAGGGGCCAGCACAGATACTCATTATTTT. Protein product: CSSSPTGASTDTHYF.

This clonotype came up many times. The chain recombines TRBV4-1 with TRBJ2-5; 7 nucleotides agree with TRBD2. This CDR3 contains 16 residues. CDR1 MGHRA and CDR2 YSYEKL come from the germline V gene. Germline trimming cut 1 base from V and 1 base from J; bases unmatched to any gene: 6. Written as DNA, the CDR3 is TGCGCCAGCAGCCAAGGTTACGGGGGGTCCCAAGAGACCCAGTACTTC. Translating gives CASSQGYGGSQETQYF.

J is TRBJ2-5 and V is TRBV15; TRBD1 aligns across 11 bases. Germline lookup yields CDR1 LNHNV and CDR2 YYDKDF (reference sequence). The CDR3 contains 16 residues. V was clipped by 3 bases and J by 5 bases; unmatched bases: 8. Here the CDR3 reads CATSSQGDRGFETQYF. DNA of the CDR3: TGTGCCACCAGCAGCCAAGGGGACAGGGGGTTTGAGACCCAGTACTTC. The complete variable domain, with remaining parts taken from reference TRBV15 and TRBJ2-5, reads DAMVIQNPRYQVTQFGKPVTLSCSQTLNHNVMYWYQQKSSQAPKLLFHYYDKDFNNEADTPDNFQSRRPNTSFCFLDIRSPGLGDTAMYLCATSSQGDRGFETQYFGPGTRLLVL.

Note on this clonotype: A much larger clone differs from this one at a single base, so this may be a read error. The chain combines TRBV4-2 with TRBJ2-3; the D gene is possibly TRBD1 (6 bases). Germline assignment: CDR1 LGHNA and CDR2 YNFKEQ. The CDR3 length is 15 residues. CDR3 nucleotides: TGTGCCAGCAGCCACACCCAGGGGAGCGCAGATACGCGGTATTTT. Residues: CASSHTQGSADTRYF.

Remarks on this clonotype: A much larger clone sits a single nucleotide away, making a read error possible. The conserved final phenylalanine or tryptophan is absent from the CDR3, which likely points to a read error. The chain is built from TRBV12-3 or TRBV12-4 and TRBJ2-7; the D call may be TRBD1 or TRBD2 (5 bases each). The CDR3 consists of 12 residues. Trimming pared 6 bases from V and 6 bases from J, leaving 12 bases between. In DNA, the CDR3 is TGTGCCAGCAGCTCCGGGGCTTCCGAGCAGTACTTG. This translates into CASSSGASEQYL.

For this clonotype: The germline gene is not matched at one end of the junction; a read error may be the cause. The chain combines TRBV6-5 with TRBJ1-2; unclear D gene. CDR3 size: 17 residues. The germline gives CDR1 MNHEY, CDR2 SVGAGI. CDR3 sequence: CASSYIDVEPSNYGYTF. CDR3 nucleotide sequence: TGTGCCAGCAGTTACATCGACGTAGAGCCCTCTAACTATGGCTACACCTTT.

This clonotype was recorded at least ten times. V gene TRBV11-3 combines with J gene TRBJ1-1; no reliable D call. Trimming pared 6 bases from V and 2 bases from J, leaving 10 bases between. From germline, CDR1 is SGHNT and CDR2 YENEEA. The CDR3 length is 13 residues. The CDR3 is CASSPRANTEAFF. The CDR3 DNA follows: TGTGCCAGCAGTCCTAGGGCTAACACTGAAGCTTTCTTT.

The sample holds a few counts of this clonotype. This rearrangement joins TRBV5-1 to TRBJ2-5; 10 bases agree with TRBD1. The junction had 4 bases not matched to a gene; V was cut back by 4 bases and J by 4 bases. Germline values: CDR1 SGHRS, CDR2 YFSETQ. CDR3 length: 14 amino acids. The CDR3 protein is CASSPTGGSETQYF. The CDR3 DNA sequence: TGCGCCAGCAGCCCGACAGGGGGCTCAGAGACCCAGTACTTC.

At least ten counts were recorded for this clonotype. J is TRBJ2-5 and V is TRBV25-1; D gene ambiguous. This CDR3 has 13 residues. Trimming stripped 1 base from V and 2 bases from J, with 5 bases between. Germline assignment: CDR1 MGHDK and CDR2 SYGVNS. CDR3 sequence reads: CASSEFVQETQYF. DNA for the CDR3: TGTGCCAGCAGTGAATTTGTTCAAGAGACCCAGTACTTC.

This clonotype appeared many times. This chain links TRBV7-9 with TRBJ2-3, with D possibly being TRBD1 or TRBD2 (5 bases each). Looked up from germline, CDR1 is SEHNR and CDR2 is FQNEAQ (reference sequence). This CDR3 has 14 residues. Trimming stripped 4 bases from V and 6 bases from J, with 14 bases between. The CDR3 here is CASSWSLGADTQYF. For the CDR3, the DNA is TGTGCCAGCAGCTGGTCTCTCGGGGCGGATACGCAGTATTTT.

This clonotype was recorded at least ten times. The chain employs TRBV19 and TRBJ2-6, with 8 bases lining up with TRBD1. V trimming: 3 bases; J trimming: 0 bases; junction bases outside the gene matches: 1. Germline V CDR1 and CDR2: LNHDA, SQIVND (reference sequence). CDR3 length equals 16 residues. The CDR3 protein is CASSITGGSGANVLTF. DNA of the CDR3: TGTGCCAGTAGTATTACAGGGGGCTCTGGGGCCAACGTCCTGACTTTC.

The chain carries TRBV29-1 and TRBJ1-3, with 8 bases lining up with TRBD1. After removal of 5 bases from V and 0 bases from J, the junction contained 9 bases not matched to a gene. Per the germline V gene, CDR1 is SQVTM and CDR2 is ANQGSEA. The CDR3 spans 16 residues. CDR3 amino acids: CSVNNGQGSSGNTIYF. The CDR3 bases are TGCAGCGTTAACAACGGACAGGGCTCCTCTGGAAACACCATATATTTT.

This clonotype was detected a few times. The chain employs TRBV5-4 and TRBJ1-4; D not resolved. There are 16 residues in the CDR3. Deletions cut 4 bases from V and 4 bases from J, with 17 bases between. In germline, CDR1 is SGHNT, CDR2 YYREEE (reference sequence). CDR3 residues: CASSGPWSQSNEKLFF. The CDR3 nucleotides are TGTGCCAGCAGCGGGCCTTGGAGCCAGAGTAATGAAAAACTGTTTTTT.

This clonotype has more than one count but fewer than ten. This chain uses TRBV9 with TRBJ1-2; D gene ambiguous. CDR3 length equals 13 residues. In germline, CDR1 is SGDLS, CDR2 YYNGEE. V gave up 3 bases and J gave up 6 bases, with 12 bases separating them. CDR3 sequence reads: CASSERVGDGYTF. The CDR3, as DNA: TGTGCCAGCAGCGAAAGAGTTGGGGATGGCTACACCTTC.

This clonotype appeared once. At one of its ends the junction is not consistent with the germline gene, which may arise from a read error. The chain joins TRBV7-9 to TRBJ2-6, with D possibly being TRBD1 (6 bases). The CDR3 length is 17 residues. Germline values: CDR1 SEHNR, CDR2 FQNEAQ (reference sequence). CDR3 DNA sequence: TGTGCCAGCAGCCGAAAGGTAACAGGGTCTGGGGCCAACGCCCTGACTTTC. This sequence encodes CASSRKVTGSGANALTF.

CDR3 loop: CASSLAKGGTPYYEQYF. Here the CDR3 DNA reads TGTGCCAGCAGCTTAGCTAAGGGCGGGACACCCTACTACGAGCAGTACTTC. The chain combines TRBV7-2 with TRBJ2-7; D tentatively fits TRBD1 or TRBD2 (6 bases each). V shed 0 bases and J shed 3 bases, with 18 bases lying between them. Looked up from germline, CDR1 is SGHTA and CDR2 is FQGNSA. This CDR3 region has 17 residues.

CDR3 nucleotides: TGTGCCAGCAACCTGGACCCCCAAGCCTATGAGCAGTTCTTC. This translates into CASNLDPQAYEQFF. This chain joins TRBV6-1 and TRBJ2-1; D call uncertain. V was trimmed by 7 bases and J by 8 bases, leaving 18 bases between them. Germline lookup yields CDR1 MNHNS and CDR2 SASEGT. This CDR3 has 14 residues.

At least ten counts were recorded for this clonotype. This chain uses TRBV27 with TRBJ2-4; the match to TRBD2 covers 7 bases. V lost 3 bases, J lost 7 bases, and 6 bases stayed unmatched. The CDR3 has 14 amino acids. Germline V gives CDR1 MNHEY, CDR2 SMNVEV (reference sequence). Here the CDR3 reads CASSLGPGGNIQYF. CDR3 sequence (DNA): TGTGCCAGCAGTTTGGGGCCCGGGGGGAACATTCAGTACTTC.

This clonotype showed up many times. The chain joins TRBV7-8 to TRBJ2-3; 9 bases are shared with TRBD2. V shed 3 bases, J shed 4 bases, and the junction held 8 bases outside the gene matches. The CDR3 length is 16 residues. Germline V CDR1 and CDR2: SGHVS, FQNEAQ. CDR3 sequence reads: CASSFFGGGASDTQYF. In DNA form, the CDR3 reads TGTGCCAGCAGCTTCTTTGGCGGGGGGGCATCAGATACGCAGTATTTT.

In its sample, this clonotype was seen many times. The V gene is TRBV2, the J gene TRBJ2-1, with TRBD2 identical over 8 bases. Looked up from germline, CDR1 is SNHLY and CDR2 is FYNNEI. CDR3 length: 16 amino acids. V gave up 8 bases and J gave up 0 bases; unmatched junction bases: 9. CDR3 in amino acids: CASAYTGTSSYNEQFF. As DNA, the CDR3 is TGTGCCAGCGCCTATACCGGGACTAGCTCCTACAATGAGCAGTTCTTC.

This clonotype was seen only once. The V gene is TRBV7-6, the J gene TRBJ2-1; D may be TRBD2 (6 bases). V was trimmed by 5 bases and J by 10 bases, leaving 15 bases between them. This CDR3 contains 13 residues. Looked up from germline, CDR1 is SGHVS and CDR2 is FNYEAQ. Written as DNA, the CDR3 is TGTGCCAGCAGCCGAGCCGGGAGCTACGAGCAGTTCTTC. Protein product: CASSRAGSYEQFF.

This clonotype was seen at least ten times. The chain has TRBV3-1 and TRBJ2-5; D unresolved. Germline V gene data show CDR1 as LGHDT and CDR2 as YNNKEL (reference sequence). The V and J ends lost 1 base and 9 bases respectively, with 12 bases between them. The CDR3 length is 13 residues. Written as DNA, the CDR3 is TGTGCCAGCAGCCAAGTAGATGTGAGTTCCCAGTACTTC. Protein: CASSQVDVSSQYF.

The rearrangement joins TRBV29-1 to TRBJ1-1; no reliable D call. The CDR3 runs 16 residues. Germline CDR1 reads SQVTM; CDR2 reads ANQGSEA. V was cut by 3 bases and J by 1 base, with 18 bases left in between. The CDR3 DNA sequence: TGCAGCGTTGATTTTGTCAGGTTGGGTTGGAACACTGAAGCTTTCTTT. This translates into CSVDFVRLGWNTEAFF.

Points on this clonotype: A much larger clone differs by one base, so this may be a read error. The J gene is TRBJ2-1, the V gene TRBV9; D is perhaps TRBD1 (6 bases). Germline CDR1 and CDR2: SGDLS and YYNGEE. The CDR3 is 14 residues long. The CDR3, as DNA: TGTGCCTGCAGCTCCCGACAGGTCTACAATGAGCAGTTCTTC. This encodes CACSSRQVYNEQFF.

Concerning this clonotype itself: Sequence at one end of the junction differs from germline and may be a read error. The chain has TRBV7-3 and TRBJ2-2; 9 positions agree with TRBD1. The CDR3 totals 13 residues. The germline V gene has CDR1 SGHTA and CDR2 FQGTGA. The CDR3 bases are TGTGCCAGCAGCCGGGACAGGGCCGGGGGAGCTGTTTTT. This translates into CASSRDRAGGAVF.

This clonotype has at least ten counts. J is TRBJ1-2 and V is TRBV12-3 or TRBV12-4; 8 bases are a match to TRBD1. The CDR3 consists of 13 residues. V shed 7 bases, J shed 5 bases, and the junction held 6 bases outside the gene matches. This CDR3 is CASTPDRAYGYTF. The CDR3 DNA is TGTGCCAGCACCCCGGACAGGGCGTATGGCTACACCTTC.

This clonotype was observed once. A much larger clone lies one base from this, so it may be a read error. The rearrangement joins TRBV7-9 to TRBJ2-5, with D unresolved. The germline gives CDR1 SEHNR, CDR2 FQNEAQ (reference sequence). The CDR3 consists of 12 residues. The CDR3 nucleotides are TGTGCCAGCAGCTTTGTGTCAGAGAACCAGTACTTC. Its protein product is CASSFVSENQYF.